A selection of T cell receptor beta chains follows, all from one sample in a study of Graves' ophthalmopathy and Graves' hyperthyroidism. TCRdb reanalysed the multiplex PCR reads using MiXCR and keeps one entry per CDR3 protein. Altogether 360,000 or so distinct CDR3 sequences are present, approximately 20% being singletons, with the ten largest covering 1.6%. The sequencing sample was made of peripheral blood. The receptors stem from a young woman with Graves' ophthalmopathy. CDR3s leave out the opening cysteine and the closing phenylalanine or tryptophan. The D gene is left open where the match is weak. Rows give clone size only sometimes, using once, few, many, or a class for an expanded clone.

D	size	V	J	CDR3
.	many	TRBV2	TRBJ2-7	ASSGVGVHYEQY
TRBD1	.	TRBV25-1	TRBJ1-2	ATSALGQDYGYT
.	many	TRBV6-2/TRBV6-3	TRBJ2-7	ASRIGTEQY
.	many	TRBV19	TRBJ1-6	ASSTAGTGGSPLH
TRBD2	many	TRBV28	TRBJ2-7	ASRLRTSADSYEQY
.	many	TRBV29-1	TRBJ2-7	SAIRGDGSYEQY
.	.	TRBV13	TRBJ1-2	ASSWGRTNNYGYT
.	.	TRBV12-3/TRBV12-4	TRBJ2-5	ASSLARRALETQY
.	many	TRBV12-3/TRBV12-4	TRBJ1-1	ASSFETGHIMNTEAF
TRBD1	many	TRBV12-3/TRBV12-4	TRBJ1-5	ASTGDRRNQPQH
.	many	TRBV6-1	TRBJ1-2	ASSEGTASVNT
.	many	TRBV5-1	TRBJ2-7	ASSLVAGDAYEQY
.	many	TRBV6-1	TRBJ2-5	ASSAGRVTETQY
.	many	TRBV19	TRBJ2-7	ASSITLASSYEQY
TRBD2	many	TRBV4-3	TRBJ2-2	ASGHSGWEGTGELF
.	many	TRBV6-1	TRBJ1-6	ASSRRGDSPLH
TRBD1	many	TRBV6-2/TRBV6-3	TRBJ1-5	ASSPAYPTGGMDQPQH
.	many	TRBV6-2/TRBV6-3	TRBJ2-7	ASSYSADPFLVYYEQY
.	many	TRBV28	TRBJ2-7	ASSLLSGTKNEQY
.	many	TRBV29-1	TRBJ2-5	SVLRRAGGTGETQY
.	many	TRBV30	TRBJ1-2	AWSVSVRASGYT
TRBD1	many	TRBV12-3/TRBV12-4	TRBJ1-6	ASRATGLDSPLH
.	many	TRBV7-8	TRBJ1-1	ASSKDRFWGTEAF
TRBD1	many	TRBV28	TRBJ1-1	ASRGQGHTEAF
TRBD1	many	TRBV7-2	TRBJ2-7	ASSPRQGYEQY
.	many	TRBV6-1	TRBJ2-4	ASSQTPLAKNIQY
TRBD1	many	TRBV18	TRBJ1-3	ASSPGTGGNTIY
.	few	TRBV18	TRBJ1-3	ASSRGPSGNTIY
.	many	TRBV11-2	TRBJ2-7	ASSPSMWASNSYEQY
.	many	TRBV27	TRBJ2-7	ASSLWASSYEQY
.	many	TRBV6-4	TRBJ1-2	ARGSGFGGYT
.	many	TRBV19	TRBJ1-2	ASTPRGTFNYGYT
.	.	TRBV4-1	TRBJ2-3	ASSQEENSPGPADTQY
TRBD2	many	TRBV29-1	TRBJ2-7	SGVGGGGASYEQY
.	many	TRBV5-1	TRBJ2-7	ASSLADRIPYEQY
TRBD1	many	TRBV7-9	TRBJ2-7	ASSDRGPYEQY
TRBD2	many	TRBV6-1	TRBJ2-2	ASSALAGANTGELF
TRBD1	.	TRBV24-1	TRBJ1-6	ATSGVRDRGKRSPLH
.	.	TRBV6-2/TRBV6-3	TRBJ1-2	ASRTVDGGYT
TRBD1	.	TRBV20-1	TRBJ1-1	SARTGMDEAF